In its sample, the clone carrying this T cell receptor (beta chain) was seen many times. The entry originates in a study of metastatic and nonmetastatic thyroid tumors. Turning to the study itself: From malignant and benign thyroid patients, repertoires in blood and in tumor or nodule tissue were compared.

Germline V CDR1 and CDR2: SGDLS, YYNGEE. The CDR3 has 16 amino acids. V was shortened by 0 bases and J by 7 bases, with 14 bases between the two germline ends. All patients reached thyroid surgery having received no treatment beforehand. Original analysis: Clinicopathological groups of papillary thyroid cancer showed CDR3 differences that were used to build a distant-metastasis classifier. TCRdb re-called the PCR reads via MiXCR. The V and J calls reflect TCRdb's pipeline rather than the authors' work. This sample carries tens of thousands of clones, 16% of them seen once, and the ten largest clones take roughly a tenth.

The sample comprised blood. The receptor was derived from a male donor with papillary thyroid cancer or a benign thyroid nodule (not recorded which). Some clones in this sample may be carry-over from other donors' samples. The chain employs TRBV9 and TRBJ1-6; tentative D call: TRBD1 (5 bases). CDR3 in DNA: TGTGCCAGCAGCGTAGAGATGGGACCGGCGAATTCACCCCTCCACTTT. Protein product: CASSVEMGPANSPLHF. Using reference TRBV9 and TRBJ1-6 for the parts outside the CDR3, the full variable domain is DSGVTQTPKHLITATGQRVTLRCSPRSGDLSVYWYQQSLDQGLQFLIQYYNGEERAKGNILERFSAQQFPDLHSELNLSSLELGDSALYFCASSVEMGPANSPLHFGNGTRLTVT.